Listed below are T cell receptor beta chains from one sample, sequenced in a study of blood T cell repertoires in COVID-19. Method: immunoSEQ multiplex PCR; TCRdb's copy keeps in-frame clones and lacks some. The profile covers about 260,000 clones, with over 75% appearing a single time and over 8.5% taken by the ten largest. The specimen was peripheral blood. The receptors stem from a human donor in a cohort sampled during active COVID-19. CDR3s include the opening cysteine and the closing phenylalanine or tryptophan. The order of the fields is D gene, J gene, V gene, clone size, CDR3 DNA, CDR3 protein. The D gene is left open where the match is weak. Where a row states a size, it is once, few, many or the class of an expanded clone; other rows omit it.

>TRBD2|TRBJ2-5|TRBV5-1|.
TGCGCCAGCAGTTGGCCCAGGACTAGCGGGCAACGGGAGACCCAGTACTTC
CASSWPRTSGQRETQYF
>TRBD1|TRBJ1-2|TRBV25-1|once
TGTGCCAGCAGGACAGGGGGCGGCTACACCTTC
CASRTGGGYTF
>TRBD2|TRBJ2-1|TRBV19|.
TGTGCCAGTAGTACCATACCTGGCGGGAGCCGGGGTGAGCAGTTCTTC
CASSTIPGGSRGEQFF
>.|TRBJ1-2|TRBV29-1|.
TGCAGCGTTCTCCCGCCTCCCCGGAGTGGCTACACCTTC
CSVLPPPRSGYTF
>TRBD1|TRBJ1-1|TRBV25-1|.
TGTGCCAGCAGTGCCCCCCGGACAGGGAATAACACTGAAGCTTTCTTT
CASSAPRTGNNTEAFF
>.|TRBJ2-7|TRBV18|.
TGTGCCAGCTCACCTTCGGTGGCAGGGGGGACCTACGAGCAGTACTTC
CASSPSVAGGTYEQYF
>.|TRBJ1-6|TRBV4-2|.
TGTGCCAGCAGCCAAGATTCGGGGAGCTCCTATAATTCACCCCTCCACTTT
CASSQDSGSSYNSPLHF
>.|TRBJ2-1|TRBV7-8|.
TGTGCCAGCAGCTTAGTTTTAGCGGACTACAATGAGCAGTTCTTC
CASSLVLADYNEQFF
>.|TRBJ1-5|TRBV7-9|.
TGTGCCAGCAGCCAACAGACCAGCAATCAGCCCCAGCATTTT
CASSQQTSNQPQHF
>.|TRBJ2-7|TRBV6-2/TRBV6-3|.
TGTGCCAGCAGTTACATTAAGGCTAGGTCGTCTGACGAGCAGTACTTC
CASSYIKARSSDEQYF
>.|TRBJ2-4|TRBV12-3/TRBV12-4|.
TGTGCCAGCAGCCCCGGTAAAAACATTCAGTACTTC
CASSPGKNIQYF
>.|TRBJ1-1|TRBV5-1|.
TGCGCCAGCAGCGGTATCCCGGGGACAAACACTGAAGCTTTCTTT
CASSGIPGTNTEAFF
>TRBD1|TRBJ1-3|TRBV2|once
TGTGCCAGCAGGGCCGGGACAGGGGTTAACACCATATATTTT
CASRAGTGVNTIYF
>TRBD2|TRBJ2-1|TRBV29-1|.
TGCAGCGCTTGGACTAGCGGGAGGGCCATGGGAAAGAATGAGCAGTTCTTC
CSAWTSGRAMGKNEQFF
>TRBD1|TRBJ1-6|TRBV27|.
TGTGCCAGCAGTCTTCGGCCATTCGACAGGGTATACTATAATTCACCCCTCCACTTT
CASSLRPFDRVYYNSPLHF
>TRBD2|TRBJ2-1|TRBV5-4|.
TGTGCCAGCAATAAACGAGGGAGGGCACCATGGGAGCAGTTCTTC
CASNKRGRAPWEQFF
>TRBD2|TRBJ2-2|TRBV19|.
TGTGCCAGTAGTACCGGACTAGCGGGACTTCCTCTGTTTTTT
CASSTGLAGLPLFF
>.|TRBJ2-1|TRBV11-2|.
TGTGCCAGCAGCTTGGTCTCGAGTGAGCAGTTCTTC
CASSLVSSEQFF
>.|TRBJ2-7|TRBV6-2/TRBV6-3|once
TGTGCCAGCAGTCGGAGCTCCTACGAGCAGTACTTC
CASSRSSYEQYF
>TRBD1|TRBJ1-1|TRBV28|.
TGTGCCAGCAGTTCAGACAGGGCCGGCACTGAAGCTTTCTTT
CASSSDRAGTEAFF
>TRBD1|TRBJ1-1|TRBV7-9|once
TGTGCCAGCAGCTGGGACAGGTCAAGGATGAACACTGAAGCTTTCTTT
CASSWDRSRMNTEAFF
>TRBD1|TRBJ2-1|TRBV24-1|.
TGTGCCACCAGTGATCGAAGACAGGGGGCGTTAAATGAGCAGTTCTTC
CATSDRRQGALNEQFF
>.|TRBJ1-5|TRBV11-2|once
TGTGCCAGCAGCTTAGGAGGGGGGCCCCAGCATTTT
CASSLGGGPQHF
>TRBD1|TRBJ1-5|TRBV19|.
TGTGCCAGTAGCAGACAGGGGAATCAGCCCCAGCATTTT
CASSRQGNQPQHF
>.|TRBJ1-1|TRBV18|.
TGTGCCAGCTCACGAAGGAGCGGGAACCCCAATGGAGCTTTCTTT
CASSRRSGNPNGAFF
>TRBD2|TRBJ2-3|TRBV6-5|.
TGTGCCAGCAGTTATCGGGGGGGCCGCGATACGCAGTATTTT
CASSYRGGRDTQYF
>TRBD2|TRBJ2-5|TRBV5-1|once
TGCGCCAGCAGCTCGGGACTAGCGGGGCGAGTAGAGACCCAGTACTTC
CASSSGLAGRVETQYF
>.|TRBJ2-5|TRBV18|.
TGTGCCAGCTCACCGACAGGCCAAGAGACCCAGTACTTC
CASSPTGQETQYF
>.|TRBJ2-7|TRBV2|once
TGTGCCAGTACCGGGATCCGGGCCTACGAGCAGTACTTC
CASTGIRAYEQYF
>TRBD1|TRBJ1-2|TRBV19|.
TGTGCCAGTAGTCCCGACAGGGTTTATGGCTACACCTTC
CASSPDRVYGYTF
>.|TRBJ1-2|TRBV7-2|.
TGTGCCAGCAGCTTAGAGAGGAACTATGGCTACACCTTC
CASSLERNYGYTF
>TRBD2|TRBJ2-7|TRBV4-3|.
TGCGCCAGCAGCCAAGACAGCGGGGACGAGCAGTACTTC
CASSQDSGDEQYF
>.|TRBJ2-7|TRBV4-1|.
TGCGCCAGCAGCCAACCCGGACACCCCTCCTACGAGCAGTACTTC
CASSQPGHPSYEQYF
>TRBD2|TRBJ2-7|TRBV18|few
TGTGCCAGCTCACCACCGGGACTAGCGGGCACCTACGAGCAGTACTTC
CASSPPGLAGTYEQYF
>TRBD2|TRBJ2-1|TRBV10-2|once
TGCGCCAGCAGTCCCCACAAACCGGGACCAGCGGGGGATGAGCAGTTCTTC
CASSPHKPGPAGDEQFF
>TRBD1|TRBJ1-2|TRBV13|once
TGTGCCAGCAGCCCTGGACAGGGATACTATGGCTACACCTTC
CASSPGQGYYGYTF
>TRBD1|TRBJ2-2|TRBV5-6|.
TGTGCCAGCAGCAGAATCAGGGGGAGCACCGGGGAGCTGTTTTTT
CASSRIRGSTGELFF
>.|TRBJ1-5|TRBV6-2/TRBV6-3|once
TGTGCCAGCAGTACAGGGCTTGTCCAGCCCCAGCATTTT
CASSTGLVQPQHF
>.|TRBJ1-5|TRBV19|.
TGTGCCAGTAGTATTTTAGACAGACATCAGCCCCAGCATTTT
CASSILDRHQPQHF
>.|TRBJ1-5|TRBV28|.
TGTGCCAGCAGTCCCTCAGGCGGAGGTAATAGCAATCAGCCCCAGCATTTT
CASSPSGGGNSNQPQHF
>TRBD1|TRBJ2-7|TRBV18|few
TGTGCCAGCTCACTCGGGACAGGCCTACCCTACGAGCAGTACTTC
CASSLGTGLPYEQYF
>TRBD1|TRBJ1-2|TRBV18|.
TGTGCCAGCTCACGCCGGGACAGCCCGAGAGGAGGCTACACCTTC
CASSRRDSPRGGYTF
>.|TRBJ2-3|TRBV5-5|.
TGTGCCAGCAGCTCCCATGTCGGGACAAGGAGCACAGATACGCAGTATTTT
CASSSHVGTRSTDTQYF
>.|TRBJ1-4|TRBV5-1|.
TGCGCCAGCAGCTCGACAGCAACTAATGAAAAACTGTTTTTT
CASSSTATNEKLFF
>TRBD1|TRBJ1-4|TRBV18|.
TGTGCCAGCTCAGTGTCGACAGGGGGCGGAAAGAAACTGTTTTTT
CASSVSTGGGKKLFF
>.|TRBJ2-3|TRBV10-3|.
TGTGCCATCAGTGATTTGGGAGTGGGCACAGATACGCAGTATTTT
CAISDLGVGTDTQYF
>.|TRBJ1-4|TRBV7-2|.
TGTGCCAGCAGCTTAGGTTGGACAGTTTATGAAAAACTGTTTTTT
CASSLGWTVYEKLFF
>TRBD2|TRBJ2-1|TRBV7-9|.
TGTGCCAGCAGCTCTATGGGACTAGCGGGAGCCTACAATGAGCAGTTCTTC
CASSSMGLAGAYNEQFF
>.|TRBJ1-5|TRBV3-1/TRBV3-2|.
TGTGCCATCAGCCAAGGGCAGAACGATCAGCCCCAGCATTTT
CAISQGQNDQPQHF
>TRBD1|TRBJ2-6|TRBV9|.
TGTGCCAGCAGCGTTGGGACAGAGACTGGGGCCAACGTCCTGACTTTC
CASSVGTETGANVLTF
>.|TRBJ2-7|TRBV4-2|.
TGTGCCAGCAGCCAAGATTGGCAGGGGGGCTACGAGCAGTACTTC
CASSQDWQGGYEQYF
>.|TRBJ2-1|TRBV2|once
TGTGCCAGCAGTGAAGCCGACTTAGCGCTCTCCTACAATGAGCAGTTCTTC
CASSEADLALSYNEQFF
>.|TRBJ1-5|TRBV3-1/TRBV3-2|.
TGTGCCAGCAGCCAAGGGGACACCTCGGGTCAGCCCCAGCATTTT
CASSQGDTSGQPQHF
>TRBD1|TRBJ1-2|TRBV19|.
TGTGCCAGTAGTACCATCGGACAGGAAAGGGACTATGGCTACACCTTC
CASSTIGQERDYGYTF
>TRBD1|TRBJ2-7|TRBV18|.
TGTGCCAGCTCACGACAGGGGTCGAACTACGAGCAGTACTTC
CASSRQGSNYEQYF